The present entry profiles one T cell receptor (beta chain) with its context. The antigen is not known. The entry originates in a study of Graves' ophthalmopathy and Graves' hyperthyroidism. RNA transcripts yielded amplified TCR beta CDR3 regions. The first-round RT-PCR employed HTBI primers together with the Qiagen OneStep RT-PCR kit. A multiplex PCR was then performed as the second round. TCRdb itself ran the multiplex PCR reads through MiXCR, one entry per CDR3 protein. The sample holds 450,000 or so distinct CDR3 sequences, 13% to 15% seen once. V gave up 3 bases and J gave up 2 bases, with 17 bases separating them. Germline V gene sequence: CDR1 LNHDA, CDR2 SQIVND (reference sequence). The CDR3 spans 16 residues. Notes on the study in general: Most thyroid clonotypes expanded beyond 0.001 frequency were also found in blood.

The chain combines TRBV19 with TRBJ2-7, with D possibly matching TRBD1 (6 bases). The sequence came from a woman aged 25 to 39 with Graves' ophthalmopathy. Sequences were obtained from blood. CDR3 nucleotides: TGTGCCAGTAGTATTGGACCCGGGACATTTCCCTACGAGCAGTACTTC. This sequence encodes CASSIGPGTFPYEQYF.